The 10 T cell receptor beta chains reported below all come from one sample, sequenced in a study of Ad26.COV2.S vaccination and SARS-CoV-2 variants. As to treatment: around 19 received Ad26.COV2.S at low or high dose, single or two shots; a few received placebo; per-sample allocation not given. Day 63 after the first vaccine or placebo injection was the time point for sampling. Only in-frame clones appear in the TCRdb table, and some are missing; sequencing was by immunoSEQ multiplex PCR. Found here are hundreds of thousands of clones, around 88% of them singletons; the top ten hold approximately 5%. Sequences were derived from peripheral blood, sampled in a trial of Ad26.COV2.S vaccine versus placebo. The receptors derive from a person aged 18-65 years who received the Ad26.COV2.S COVID-19 vaccine or a placebo.

V and J are TRBV29-1 and TRBJ2-2, with unresolved D. CDR1 is SQVTM and CDR2 is ANQGSEA in the germline V gene. Trimming stripped 7 bases from V and 0 bases from J, with 9 bases between. The CDR3 spans 13 residues. The chain's CDR3 is CSGILPNTGELFF. The CDR3, as DNA: TGCAGCGGGATTCTCCCGAACACCGGGGAGCTGTTTTTT.

This clone was detected once. The chain employs TRBV15 and TRBJ2-2, with a possible D match to TRBD2 (5 bases). Trimming cost V 0 bases and J 4 bases, with 18 bases left between them. The CDR3 covers 18 residues. Germline values: CDR1 LNHNV, CDR2 YYDKDF (reference sequence). As DNA, the CDR3 is TGTGCCACCAGCAGAGATGCCCTCGTGGGAGAGCGCACCGGGGAGCTGTTTTTT. Translating it yields CATSRDALVGERTGELFF.

The chain recombines TRBV24-1 with TRBJ2-1, with TRBD2 as a possible D gene (7 bases). CDR1 is KGHDR and CDR2 is SFDVKD in the germline V gene. The CDR3 length is 16 residues. The V and J ends lost 1 base and 4 bases respectively, with 13 bases between them. CDR3 nucleotides: TGTGCCACCAGTGATTTAAGGGGGGGGATATACAATGAGCAGTTCTTC. Translating it yields CATSDLRGGIYNEQFF.

The rearrangement links TRBV5-1 to TRBJ2-3; D call uncertain. Trimming removed 4 bases from V and 2 bases from J, with 14 bases in between. This CDR3 is built from 15 residues. Germline assignment: CDR1 SGHRS and CDR2 YFSETQ. The CDR3 is CASSPPSGDTDTQYF. CDR3 nucleotides: TGCGCCAGCAGCCCCCCCTCCGGAGACACAGATACGCAGTATTTT.

In this sample, this clone turned up once. The chain is built from TRBV4-1 and TRBJ2-7, with 9 bases aligning to TRBD2. The CDR3 totals 16 residues. Looked up from germline, CDR1 is MGHRA and CDR2 is YSYEKL. Trimming removed 0 bases from V and 2 bases from J; junction bases left unmatched: 5. The DNA of the CDR3 is TGCGCCAGCAGCCAAGAAAGCAGCGGGAGGACCTACGAGCAGTACTTC. It yields the protein CASSQESSGRTYEQYF.

This chain connects TRBV7-8 to TRBJ1-6; possible D gene TRBD1, 6 bases. Germline V gives CDR1 SGHVS, CDR2 FQNEAQ. The CDR3 has 16 amino acids. V was clipped by 5 bases and J by 3 bases, with 14 bases between them. CDR3 DNA: TGTGCCAGCAGCCGAAACAGGGCCGACTATAATTCACCCCTCCACTTT. This codes for CASSRNRADYNSPLHF.

V is TRBV7-2 and J is TRBJ2-1; 9 bases are a match to TRBD1. The CDR3 consists of 15 residues. The trim removed 3 bases at V and 6 bases at J, leaving 6 bases unmatched. Germline loops: CDR1 SGHTA, CDR2 FQGNSA. CDR3 sequence: CASSFPGQGVNEQFF. CDR3 DNA sequence: TGTGCCAGCAGCTTTCCGGGACAGGGTGTCAATGAGCAGTTCTTC. The full variable domain, with the rest looked up from reference TRBV7-2 and TRBJ2-1, is GAGVSQSPSNKVTEKGKDVELRCDPISGHTALYWYRQSLGQGLEFLIYFQGNSAPDKSGLPSDRFSAERTGGSVSTLTIQRTQQEDSAVYLCASSFPGQGVNEQFFGPGTRLTVL.

V is TRBV5-4 and J is TRBJ2-7; TRBD2 matches at 8 bases. The CDR3 spans 16 residues. V shed 4 bases and J 5 bases; nucleotides not matched to a gene: 14. The germline gives CDR1 SGHNT, CDR2 YYREEE (reference sequence). In nucleotides, the CDR3 is TGTGCCAGCAGCGGAAATAGCGGGACCCTACCCGACGAGCAGTACTTC. Its protein product is CASSGNSGTLPDEQYF.

The chain employs TRBV2 and TRBJ1-3; TRBD1 agrees at 11 bases. Germline CDR1 reads SNHLY; CDR2 reads FYNNEI. The CDR3 length is 13 residues. V was clipped by 8 bases and J by 8 bases; unmatched bases: 5. Here the CDR3 DNA reads TGTGCCAGCCGGGACAGGGGGACCGACACCATATATTTT. Encoded protein: CASRDRGTDTIYF. The whole variable domain, filled in from reference TRBV2 and TRBJ1-3, reads EPEVTQTPSHQVTQMGQEVILRCVPISNHLYFYWYRQILGQKVEFLVSFYNNEISEKSEIFDDQFSVERPDGSNFTLKIRSTKLEDSAMYFCASRDRGTDTIYFGEGSWLTVV.

This chain uses TRBV6-5 with TRBJ2-3, with D possibly being TRBD1 (6 bases). Germline V CDR1 and CDR2: MNHEY, SVGAGI. This CDR3 is 14 amino acids long. Trimming stripped 4 bases from V and 3 bases from J, with 11 bases between. CDR3 residues: CASSSATGTDTQYF. The CDR3 DNA is TGTGCCAGCAGTTCCGCGACAGGAACAGATACGCAGTATTTT.